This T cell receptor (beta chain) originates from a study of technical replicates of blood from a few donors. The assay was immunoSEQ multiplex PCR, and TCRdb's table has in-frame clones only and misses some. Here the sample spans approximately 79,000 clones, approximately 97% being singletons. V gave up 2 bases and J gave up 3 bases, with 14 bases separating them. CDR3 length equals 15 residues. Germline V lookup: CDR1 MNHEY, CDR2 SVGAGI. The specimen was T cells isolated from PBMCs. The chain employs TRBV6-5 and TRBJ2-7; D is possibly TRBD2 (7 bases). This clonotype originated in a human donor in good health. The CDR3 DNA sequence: TGTGCCAGCAGTTACCCGGCGGGGGCCCGCTACGAGCAGTACTTC. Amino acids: CASSYPAGARYEQYF.